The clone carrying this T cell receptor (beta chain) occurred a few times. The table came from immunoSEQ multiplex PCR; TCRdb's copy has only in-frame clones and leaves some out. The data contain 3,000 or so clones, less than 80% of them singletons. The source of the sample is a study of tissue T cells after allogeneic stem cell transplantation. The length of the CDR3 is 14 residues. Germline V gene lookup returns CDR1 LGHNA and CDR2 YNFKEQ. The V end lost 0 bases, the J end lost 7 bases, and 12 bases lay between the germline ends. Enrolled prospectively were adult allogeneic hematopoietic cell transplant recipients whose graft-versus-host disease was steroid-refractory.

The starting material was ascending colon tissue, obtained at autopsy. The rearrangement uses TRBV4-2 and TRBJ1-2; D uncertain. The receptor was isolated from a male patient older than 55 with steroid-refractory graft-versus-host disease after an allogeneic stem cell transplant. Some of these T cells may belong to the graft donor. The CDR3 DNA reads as TGTGCCAGCAGCCAAGAACAACCGCGGGGTGGCTACACCTTC. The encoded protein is CASSQEQPRGGYTF.